The following is a T cell receptor (beta chain) sequence with its context. RNA transcripts served as the template for amplifying TCR beta CDR3 regions. The HTBI primer set drove a first-round RT-PCR of the TCR CDR3. TCRdb independently ran MiXCR on the multiplex PCR reads; one entry per CDR3 protein. This repertoire shows around 110,000 distinct CDR3 sequences, around a sixth found once; its top ten account for 40% to 50%. The data are from a study of T cells in Graves' hyperthyroidism and ophthalmopathy. With 4 bases clipped from V and 1 base from J, the junction kept 8 bases outside the gene matches. The CDR3 has 16 residues. Germline V gene sequence: CDR1 KGHDR, CDR2 SFDVKD. Orbital computed tomography, thyroid ultrasound, serum thyroxine and TRAb, and clinical symptoms together informed the diagnoses.

Sequencing used blood. This receptor was taken from a woman aged 45-60 years with Graves' hyperthyroidism. The genes are TRBV24-1 and TRBJ2-5; 7 bases are a match to TRBD1. This chain's CDR3 is CATSEDPGTAQETQYF. CDR3 DNA: TGTGCCACCAGTGAAGACCCCGGGACAGCCCAAGAGACCCAGTACTTC.